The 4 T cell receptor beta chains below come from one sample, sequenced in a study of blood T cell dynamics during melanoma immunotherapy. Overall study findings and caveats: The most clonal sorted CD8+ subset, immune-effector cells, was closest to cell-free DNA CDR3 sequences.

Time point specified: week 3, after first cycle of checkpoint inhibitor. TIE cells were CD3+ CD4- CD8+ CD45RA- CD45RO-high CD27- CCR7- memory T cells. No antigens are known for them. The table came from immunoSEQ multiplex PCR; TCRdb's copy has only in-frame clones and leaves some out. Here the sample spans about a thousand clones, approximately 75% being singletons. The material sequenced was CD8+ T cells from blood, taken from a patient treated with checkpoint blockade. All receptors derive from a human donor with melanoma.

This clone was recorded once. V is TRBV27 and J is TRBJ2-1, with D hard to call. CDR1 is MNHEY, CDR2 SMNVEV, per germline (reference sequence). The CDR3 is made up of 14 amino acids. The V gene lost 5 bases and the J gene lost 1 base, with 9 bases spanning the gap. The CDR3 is CASSPPESYNEQFF. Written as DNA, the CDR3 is TGTGCCAGCAGTCCTCCTGAGTCCTACAATGAGCAGTTCTTC.

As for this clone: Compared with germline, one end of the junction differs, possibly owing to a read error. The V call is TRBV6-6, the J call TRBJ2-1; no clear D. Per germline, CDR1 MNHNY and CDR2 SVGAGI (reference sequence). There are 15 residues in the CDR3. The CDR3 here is CASSSAERSYNKQFF. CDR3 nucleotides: TGTGCCAGCAGCTCCGCGGAACGCTCCTACAATAAGCAGTTCTTC.

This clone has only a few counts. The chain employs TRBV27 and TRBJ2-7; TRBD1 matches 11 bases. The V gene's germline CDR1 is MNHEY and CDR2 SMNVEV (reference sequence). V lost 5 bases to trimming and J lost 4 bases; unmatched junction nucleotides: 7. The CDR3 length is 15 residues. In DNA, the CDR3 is TGTGCCAGCAGTCCAGGACAGGGGGCCTATTACGAGCAGTACTTC. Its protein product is CASSPGQGAYYEQYF.

CDR3 nucleotide sequence: TGTGCCAGCAGCTTAGGTACAGCGGGAGTGGAGACCCAGTACTTC. This sequence encodes CASSLGTAGVETQYF. The V gene is TRBV7-6, the J gene TRBJ2-5; TRBD2 matches at 8 bases. Germline CDR1 is SGHVS and CDR2 is FNYEAQ. The CDR3 runs 15 residues. V was clipped by 1 base and J by 5 bases; unmatched bases: 6.